This TCR beta chain appears in the sequencing data of a study of shared clonotypes between healthy human individuals. As to this clone: Its cognate antigen is unknown.

This table comes from immunoSEQ multiplex PCR, and its TCRdb copy is limited to in-frame clones, with some not included. The table includes around 2.5 million clones, more than 85% detected once. The CDR3 extends over 14 amino acids. Trimming at V came to 8 bases and at J to 7 bases, leaving 12 bases not matched to a gene. Germline V CDR1 and CDR2: SGDLS, YYNGEE. Regarding the study as a whole: Naive subsets generally had larger estimated richness than memory subsets.

Material: naive CD4+ T cells from PBMCs. Indicated subset: CD45RA+ positively selected. The chain uses TRBV9 and TRBJ2-4, with 7 bases lining up with TRBD2. The source is a young man in good health. Some clones in this sample may be carry-over from other donors' samples. The CDR3 here is CASQRGEGFNIQYF. Here the CDR3 DNA reads TGTGCCAGTCAGCGCGGGGAGGGCTTCAACATTCAGTACTTC.